This TCR beta chain was sequenced in a study of blood T cell repertoires in COVID-19. Study-level background: PBMCs, B-cell-depleted T cells, or T cells were the source of the cDNA or gDNA that made up the material.

Seattle's cohort entered during active infection and was followed longitudinally. Per the original data handling: Estimation of nucleated cell counts relied on the amplification of reference gene primers. Data came from immunoSEQ multiplex PCR; TCRdb stores just in-frame clones and leaves some out. V and J calls and clone size come straight from that table; D and trimming were deduced from the DNA. The table includes around 280,000 clones, around nine tenths detected once. V lost 0 bases and J lost 8; bases outside the gene matches: 1. Germline V lookup: CDR1 MGHRA, CDR2 YSYEKL. This CDR3 is 13 amino acids long.

The rearrangement joins TRBV4-1 to TRBJ1-2; 9 nucleotides line up with TRBD1. The TCR sequence derives from a woman in her 30s with COVID-19, enrolled during active disease. The sample was peripheral blood. The CDR3 reads CASSQDGQGGYTF. The CDR3 DNA reads as TGCGCCAGCAGCCAAGATGGACAGGGGGGCTACACCTTC.